This TCR beta chain was profiled in a study of molecular identifiers for immune sequencing clone quantification. Whole-study results and caveats: Highly expanded clones may be undercounted when identical TCR molecules share barcodes. Even with 1 million or so naive cells present, spiked Jurkat TCR RNA from one cell was reportedly detectable.

Preparation of naive CD8 libraries involved roughly 19,000 to 1,100,000 sorted cells and 10%, 30% or 50% RNA. Only a few counts were recorded for this clonotype. Its antigen is not known. This CDR3 spans 16 amino acids. Germline V gene data show CDR1 as SGHTA and CDR2 as FQGTGA. V gave up 5 bases and J gave up 2 bases, with 17 bases separating them. TCRdb recomputed calls from the PCR reads with MiXCR, one row per CDR3 protein. The sample yields hundreds of thousands of distinct CDR3 sequences, roughly a quarter seen once. This chain joins TRBV7-3 and TRBJ2-3; TRBD2 is a possible D gene (6 bases). This TCR derives from a human donor in good health. Some libraries in this study had Jurkat cell RNA spiked in. Sample: naive CD8+ T cells from blood, with Jurkat cell RNA spiked in. As to subset: FACS-sorted CD8+CD4-CCR7+CD45RA+ naive T cells. The CDR3 DNA sequence: TGTGCCAGCAGCGCAGGGACTTCCGACCTCACAGATACGCAGTATTTT. Its protein product is CASSAGTSDLTDTQYF.